Sequencing of this T cell receptor (beta chain) was carried out in a study of T cells in Graves' hyperthyroidism and ophthalmopathy. Points from the study as a whole: Ophthalmopathy was predicted by the model a median of roughly 6 months ahead of onset. Most clonotypes expanded in thyroid above 0.001 were likewise present in blood.

Hyperthyroidism, newly diagnosed and lasting under 2 months, affected patients aged 18 to 65. About this clonotype: Antigen unknown.

The CDR3 spans 13 residues. CDR1 SQVTM and CDR2 ANQGSEA come from the germline V gene. Amplified TCR beta CDR3 regions derived from RNA transcripts. HTBI primers drove first-round RT-PCR of the TCR CDR3. Using its own MiXCR run on the multiplex PCR reads, TCRdb lists one record per CDR3 protein. The sample has 600,000 or so distinct CDR3 sequences; around 42% are singletons. Sequencing was carried out using peripheral blood or thyroid tissue (not recorded which). This sequence originates from a woman between 18 and 29 years old with Graves' hyperthyroidism. This chain joins TRBV29-1 and TRBJ1-2, with a tentative D call TRBD1 (6 bases). CDR3 bases: TGCAGTTTTGAAGGGAGGGGGGGGAATGGCTACACCTTC. This sequence encodes CSFEGRGGNGYTF.